This record covers a single T cell receptor (beta chain). CDR1 and CDR2 from the germline V gene are LGHNA and YSLEER. The V gene lost 0 bases and the J gene lost 5 bases, with 12 bases spanning the gap. This CDR3 is 15 amino acids long. The sample is drawn from a study of blood T cell repertoires in COVID-19. Assignments of participants to cohorts depended upon their own reported clinical history. In the authors' methods: Estimates of nucleated cell counts were drawn from the amplification of reference gene primers. Only in-frame clones appear in the TCRdb table, and some are missing; sequencing was by immunoSEQ multiplex PCR. That table furnishes V, J and clone size, whereas the DNA furnished D and trimming. The table records 350,000 to 400,000 clones, around 91% of them present only once.

The specimen sequenced was PBMCs or T cells enriched from blood (not recorded which). This sequence joins TRBV4-3 and TRBJ2-3; D is undetermined. The clonotype comes from a man aged 18 to 29 who had recovered from COVID-19. CDR3 region: CASSQEYTRKDTQYF. CDR3 sequence (DNA): TGCGCCAGCAGCCAAGAGTACACAAGAAAAGATACGCAGTATTTT.